This entry describes one TCR beta chain. Its antigen is undetermined. The CDR3 spans 13 residues. The germline CDR1 and CDR2 sequences are LNHDA and SQIVND (reference sequence). This specimen belongs to a study of CXCR3-negative and CXCR3-positive naive CD8 T cells. The study's findings and limits: CXCR3 levels fell partly with cryopreservation; most assays relied on fresh PBMCs. In both naive subsets diversity was comparably high, whereas memory CD8+ cells showed much lower diversity. Naive subsets showed comparable surface CD5, and TCR interaction strength was also inferred from TRB CDR3 physicochemistry. CXCR3-negative naive cells had less hydrophobic TRB CDR3s than did CXCR3-positive naive cells.

Sorting was done in triplicate for each CD8+ T cell subset (approximately 300,000 cells each). Via 5' RACE with UMI labels, TRB cDNA libraries were prepared. TCRdb reprocessed the 5' RACE reads; each CDR3 protein has one entry and no DNA is given. Its clone listing holds around 65,000 distinct CDR3 sequences. Material for sequencing was naive CXCR3+ CD8+ T cells from blood. Indicated subset: CD45RO-CCR7+CD27+CD95- naive CD8+ T cells expressing CXCR3 (TNR3+). V gene TRBV19 combines with J gene TRBJ1-2; TCRdb designates TRBD1, a call that cannot be tested without DNA. The TCR sequence derives from a human donor in good health. Some clones in this sample may be carry-over from other donors' samples. This CDR3 reads CASSPGTTYGYTF.